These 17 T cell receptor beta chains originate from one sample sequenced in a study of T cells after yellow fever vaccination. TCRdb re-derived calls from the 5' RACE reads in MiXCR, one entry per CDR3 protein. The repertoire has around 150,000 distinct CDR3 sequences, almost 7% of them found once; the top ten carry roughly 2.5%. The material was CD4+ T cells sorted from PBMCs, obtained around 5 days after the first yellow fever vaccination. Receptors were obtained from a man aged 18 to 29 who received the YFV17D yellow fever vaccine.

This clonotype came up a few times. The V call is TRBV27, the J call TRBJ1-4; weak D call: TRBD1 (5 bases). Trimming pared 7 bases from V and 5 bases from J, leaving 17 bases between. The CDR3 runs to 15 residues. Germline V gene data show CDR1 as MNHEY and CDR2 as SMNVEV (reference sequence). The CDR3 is CASTRTGRGNEKLFF. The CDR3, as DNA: TGTGCCAGCACTCGCACGGGACGGGGCAATGAAAAACTGTTTTTT.

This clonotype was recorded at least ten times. CDR3 bases: TGTGCCACCCCATGCGGCTACGAGCAGTACTTC. It is translated as CATPCGYEQYF. V and J are TRBV10-3 and TRBJ2-7; no definite D call. Germline-derived CDR1 and CDR2 are ENHRY and SYGVKD. V was trimmed by 10 bases and J by 3 bases, leaving 10 bases between them. The CDR3 has 11 residues.

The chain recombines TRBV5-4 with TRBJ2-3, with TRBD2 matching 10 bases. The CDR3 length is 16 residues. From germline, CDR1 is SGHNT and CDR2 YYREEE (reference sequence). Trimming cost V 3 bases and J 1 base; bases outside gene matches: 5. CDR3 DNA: TGTGCCAGCAGCTCCCGAGCGGGGGGGGGCACAGATACGCAGTATTTT. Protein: CASSSRAGGGTDTQYF.

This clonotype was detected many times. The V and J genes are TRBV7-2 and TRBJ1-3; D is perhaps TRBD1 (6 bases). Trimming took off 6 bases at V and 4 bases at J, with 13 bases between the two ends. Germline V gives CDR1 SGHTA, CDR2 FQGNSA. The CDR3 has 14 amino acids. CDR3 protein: CASRFMGGGNTIYF. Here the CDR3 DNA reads TGTGCCAGCAGGTTCATGGGGGGCGGAAACACCATATATTTT.

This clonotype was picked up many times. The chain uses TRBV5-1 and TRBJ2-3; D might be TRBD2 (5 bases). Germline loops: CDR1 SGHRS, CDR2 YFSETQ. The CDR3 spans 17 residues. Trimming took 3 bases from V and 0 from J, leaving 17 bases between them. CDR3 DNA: TGCGCCAGCAGCTACACGGACTTTATTCCTAGCACAGATACGCAGTATTTT. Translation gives CASSYTDFIPSTDTQYF. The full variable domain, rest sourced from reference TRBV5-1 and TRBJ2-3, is KAGVTQTPRYLIKTRGQQVTLSCSPISGHRSVSWYQQTPGQGLQFLFEYFSETQRNKGNFPGRFSGRQFSNSRSEMNVSTLELGDSALYLCASSYTDFIPSTDTQYFGPGTRLTVL.

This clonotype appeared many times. This chain's CDR3 is CSARSGHEQYV. The CDR3 bases are TGCAGTGCTAGATCCGGGCACGAGCAGTACGTC. V usage is TRBV20-1 and J usage is TRBJ2-7; D is undetermined. Germline values: CDR1 DFQATT, CDR2 SNEGSKA (reference sequence). CDR3 length: 11 residues. V lost 2 bases and J 5 bases, leaving 7 bases between the germline ends.

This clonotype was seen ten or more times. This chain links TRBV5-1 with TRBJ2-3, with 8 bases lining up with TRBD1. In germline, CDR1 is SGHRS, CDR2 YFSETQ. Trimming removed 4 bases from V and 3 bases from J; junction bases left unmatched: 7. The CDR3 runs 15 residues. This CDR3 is CASSPNGQGTDTQYF. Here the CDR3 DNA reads TGCGCCAGCAGCCCCAACGGACAGGGAACAGATACGCAGTATTTT.

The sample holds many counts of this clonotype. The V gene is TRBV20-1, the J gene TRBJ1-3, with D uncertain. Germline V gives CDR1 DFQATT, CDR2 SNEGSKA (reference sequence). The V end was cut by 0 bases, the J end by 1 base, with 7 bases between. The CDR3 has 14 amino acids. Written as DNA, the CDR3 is TGCAGTGCTAGAGATCCCCGATCTGGAAACACCATATATTTT. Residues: CSARDPRSGNTIYF.

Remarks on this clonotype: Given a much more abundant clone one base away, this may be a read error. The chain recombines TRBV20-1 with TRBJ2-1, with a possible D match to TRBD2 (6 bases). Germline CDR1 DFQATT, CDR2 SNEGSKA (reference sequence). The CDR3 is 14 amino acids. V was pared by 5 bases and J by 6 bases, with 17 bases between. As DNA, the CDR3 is TGCAGTGCTTTAGCGGTGGGACGACCCAATGAGCAGTTCTTC. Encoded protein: CSALAVGRPNEQFF.

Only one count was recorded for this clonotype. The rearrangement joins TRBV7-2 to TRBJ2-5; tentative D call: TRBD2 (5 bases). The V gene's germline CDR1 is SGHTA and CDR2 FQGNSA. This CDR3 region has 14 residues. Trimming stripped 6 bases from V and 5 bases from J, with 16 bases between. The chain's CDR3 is CASRLGSQRETQYF. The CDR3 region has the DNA TGTGCCAGCAGACTCGGTTCCCAGCGGGAGACCCAGTACTTC.

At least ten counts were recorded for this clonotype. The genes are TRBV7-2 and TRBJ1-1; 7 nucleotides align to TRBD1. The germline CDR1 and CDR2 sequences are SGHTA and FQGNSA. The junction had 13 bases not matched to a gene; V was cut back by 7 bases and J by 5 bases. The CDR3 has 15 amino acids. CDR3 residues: CASNPIKGGTTEAFF. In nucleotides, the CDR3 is TGTGCCAGCAACCCCATAAAAGGGGGCACTACTGAAGCTTTCTTT.

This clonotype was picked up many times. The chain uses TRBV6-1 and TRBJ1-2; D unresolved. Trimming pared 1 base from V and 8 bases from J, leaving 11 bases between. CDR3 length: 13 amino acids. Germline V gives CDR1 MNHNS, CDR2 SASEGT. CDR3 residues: CASSEGPMWGYTF. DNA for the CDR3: TGTGCCAGCAGTGAAGGACCGATGTGGGGCTACACCTTC.

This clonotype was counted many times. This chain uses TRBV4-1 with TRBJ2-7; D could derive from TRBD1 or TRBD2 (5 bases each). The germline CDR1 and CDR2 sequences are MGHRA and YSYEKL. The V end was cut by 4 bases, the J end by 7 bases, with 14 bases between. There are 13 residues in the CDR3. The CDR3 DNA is TGCGCCAGCAGCCGTGGGGGTTTGGGGGAGCAGTACTTC. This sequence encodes CASSRGGLGEQYF.

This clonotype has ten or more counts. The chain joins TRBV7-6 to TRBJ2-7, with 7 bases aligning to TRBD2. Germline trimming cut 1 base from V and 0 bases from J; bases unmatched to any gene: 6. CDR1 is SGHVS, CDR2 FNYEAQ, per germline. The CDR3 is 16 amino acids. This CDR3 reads CASSLGTRTGSYEQYV. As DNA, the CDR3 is TGTGCCAGCAGCTTAGGGACTAGAACGGGCTCCTACGAGCAGTACGTC.

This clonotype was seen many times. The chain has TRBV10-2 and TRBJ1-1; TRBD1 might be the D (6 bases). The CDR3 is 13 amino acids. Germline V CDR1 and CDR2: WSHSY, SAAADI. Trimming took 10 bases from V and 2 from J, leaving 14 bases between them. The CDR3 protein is CATRQEFNTEAFF. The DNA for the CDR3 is TGCGCCACCAGACAGGAATTTAACACTGAAGCTTTCTTT.

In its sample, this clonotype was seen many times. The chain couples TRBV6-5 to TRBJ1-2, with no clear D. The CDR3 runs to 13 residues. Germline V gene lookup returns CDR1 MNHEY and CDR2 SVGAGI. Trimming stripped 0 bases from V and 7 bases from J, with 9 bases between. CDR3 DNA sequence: TGTGCCAGCAGTTACTCTTTTTCCTTTGGCTACACCTTC. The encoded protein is CASSYSFSFGYTF.

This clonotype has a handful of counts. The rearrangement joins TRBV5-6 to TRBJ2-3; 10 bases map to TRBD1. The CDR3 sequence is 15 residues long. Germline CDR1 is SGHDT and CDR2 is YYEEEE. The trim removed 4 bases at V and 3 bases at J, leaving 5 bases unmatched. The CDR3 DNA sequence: TGTGCCAGCAGCAAGGGACAGGGGACGACAGATACGCAGTATTTT. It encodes CASSKGQGTTDTQYF.